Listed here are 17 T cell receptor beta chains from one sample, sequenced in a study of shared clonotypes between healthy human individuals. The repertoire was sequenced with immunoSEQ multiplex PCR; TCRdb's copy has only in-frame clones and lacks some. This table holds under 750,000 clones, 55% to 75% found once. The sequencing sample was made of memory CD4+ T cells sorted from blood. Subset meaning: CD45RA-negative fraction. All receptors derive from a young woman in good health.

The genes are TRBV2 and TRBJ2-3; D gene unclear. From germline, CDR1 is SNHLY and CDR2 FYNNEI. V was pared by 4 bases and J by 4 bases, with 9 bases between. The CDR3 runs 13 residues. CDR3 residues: CASSGLWSDTQYF. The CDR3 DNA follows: TGTGCCAGCAGTGGACTGTGGTCAGATACGCAGTATTTT.

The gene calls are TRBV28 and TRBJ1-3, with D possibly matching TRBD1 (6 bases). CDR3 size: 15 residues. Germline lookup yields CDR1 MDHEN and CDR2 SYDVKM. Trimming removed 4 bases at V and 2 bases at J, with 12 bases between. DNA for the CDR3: TGTGCCAGCAGTTCGACAGGATTTCCTGGAAACACCATATATTTT. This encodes CASSSTGFPGNTIYF.

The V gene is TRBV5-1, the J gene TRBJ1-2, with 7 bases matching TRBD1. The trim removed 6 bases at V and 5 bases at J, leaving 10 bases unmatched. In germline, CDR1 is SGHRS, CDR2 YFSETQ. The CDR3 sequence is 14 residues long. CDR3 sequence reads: CASKGAGDLYGYTF. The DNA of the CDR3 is TGCGCCAGCAAGGGGGCAGGGGACTTATATGGCTACACCTTC.

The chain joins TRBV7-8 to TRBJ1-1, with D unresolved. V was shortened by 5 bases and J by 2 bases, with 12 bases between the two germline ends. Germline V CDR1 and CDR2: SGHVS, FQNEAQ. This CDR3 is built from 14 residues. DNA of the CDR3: TGTGCCAGCAGCATCCTCGATGAAAACACTGAAGCTTTCTTT. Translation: CASSILDENTEAFF.

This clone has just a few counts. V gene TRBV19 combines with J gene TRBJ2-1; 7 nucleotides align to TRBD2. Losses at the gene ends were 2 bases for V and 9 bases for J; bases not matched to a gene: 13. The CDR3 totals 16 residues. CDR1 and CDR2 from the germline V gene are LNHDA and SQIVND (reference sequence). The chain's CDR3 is CASSIRASGLEGEQFF. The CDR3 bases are TGTGCCAGTAGTATACGTGCTAGCGGACTTGAGGGTGAGCAGTTCTTC.

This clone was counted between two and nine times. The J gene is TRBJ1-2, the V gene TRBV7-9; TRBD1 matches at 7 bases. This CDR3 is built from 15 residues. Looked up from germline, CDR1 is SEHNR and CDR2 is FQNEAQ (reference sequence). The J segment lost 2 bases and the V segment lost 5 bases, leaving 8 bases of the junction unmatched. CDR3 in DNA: TGTGCCAGCAGCAACCCGGGACAGAGAAACTATGGCTACACCTTC. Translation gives CASSNPGQRNYGYTF.

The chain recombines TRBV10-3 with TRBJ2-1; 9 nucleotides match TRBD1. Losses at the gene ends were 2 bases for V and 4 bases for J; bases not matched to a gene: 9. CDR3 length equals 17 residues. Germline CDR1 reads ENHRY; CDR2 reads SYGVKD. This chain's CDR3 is CAISETGTGIMYNEQFF. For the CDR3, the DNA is TGTGCCATCAGTGAGACCGGGACAGGGATTATGTACAATGAGCAGTTCTTC.

The CDR3 DNA follows: TGTGCCAGCTCACCACAAGGACAGGGTACTTCTTCAGATACGCAGTATTTT. Translated, it gives CASSPQGQGTSSDTQYF. The chain recombines TRBV18 with TRBJ2-3; 8 nucleotides line up with TRBD1. CDR1 and CDR2 from the germline V gene are KGHSH and LQKENI. There are 17 residues in the CDR3. J lost 4 bases, V lost 1 base, and 10 bases had no gene match.

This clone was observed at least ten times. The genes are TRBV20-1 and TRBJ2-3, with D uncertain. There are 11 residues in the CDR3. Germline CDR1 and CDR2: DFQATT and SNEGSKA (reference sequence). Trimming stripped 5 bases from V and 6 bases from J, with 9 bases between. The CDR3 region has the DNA TGCAGTGCTGTATTAAGGGATACGCAGTATTTT. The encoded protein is CSAVLRDTQYF.

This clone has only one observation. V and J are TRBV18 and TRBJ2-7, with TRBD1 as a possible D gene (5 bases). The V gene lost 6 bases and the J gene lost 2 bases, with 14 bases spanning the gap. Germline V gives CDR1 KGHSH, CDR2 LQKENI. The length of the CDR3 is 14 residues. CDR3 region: CASSPRVIAYEQYF. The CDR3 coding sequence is TGTGCCAGCTCCCCCAGGGTTATCGCCTACGAGCAGTACTTC.

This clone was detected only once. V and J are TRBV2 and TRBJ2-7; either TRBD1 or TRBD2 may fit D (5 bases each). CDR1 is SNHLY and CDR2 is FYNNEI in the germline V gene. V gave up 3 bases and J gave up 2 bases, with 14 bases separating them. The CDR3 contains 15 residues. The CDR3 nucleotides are TGTGCCAGCAGTGATTTGGACGGGACGACCTACGAGCAGTACTTC. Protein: CASSDLDGTTYEQYF.

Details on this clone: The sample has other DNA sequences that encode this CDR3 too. This CDR3 reads CSASRDYGYTF. The CDR3 DNA follows: TGCAGTGCTAGCCGGGACTATGGCTACACCTTC. V gene TRBV20-1 combines with J gene TRBJ1-2; no definite D call. Germline loops: CDR1 DFQATT, CDR2 SNEGSKA (reference sequence). The CDR3 contains 11 residues. Trimming shortened V by 3 bases and J by 3 bases, and 5 bases separated the two germline ends.

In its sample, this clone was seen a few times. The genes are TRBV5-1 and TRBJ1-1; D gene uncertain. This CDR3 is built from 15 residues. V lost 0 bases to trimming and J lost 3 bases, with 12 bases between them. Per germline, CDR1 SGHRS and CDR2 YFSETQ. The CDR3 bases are TGCGCCAGCAGCTTGGATTGGAGGGAAGACACTGAAGCTTTCTTT. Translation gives CASSLDWREDTEAFF.

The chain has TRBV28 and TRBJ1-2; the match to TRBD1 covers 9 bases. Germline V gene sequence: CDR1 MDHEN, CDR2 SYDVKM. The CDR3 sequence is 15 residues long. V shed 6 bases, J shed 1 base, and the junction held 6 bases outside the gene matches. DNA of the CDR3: TGTGCCAGCAGATTTCCGGGACAGGGTAACTATGGCTACACCTTC. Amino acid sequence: CASRFPGQGNYGYTF.

The CDR3 DNA reads as TGTGCCAGCAGCTTGGGACAGGGGGAGAGTGGTGGCTACACCTTC. As protein: CASSLGQGESGGYTF. The chain employs TRBV7-9 and TRBJ1-2; 11 nucleotides line up with TRBD1. The CDR3 extends over 15 amino acids. The trim removed 3 bases at V and 7 bases at J, leaving 7 bases unmatched. Germline-derived CDR1 and CDR2 are SEHNR and FQNEAQ (reference sequence).

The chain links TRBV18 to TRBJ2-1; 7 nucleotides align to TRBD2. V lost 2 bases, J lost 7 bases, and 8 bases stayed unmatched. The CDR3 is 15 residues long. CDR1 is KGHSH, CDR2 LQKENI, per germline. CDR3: CASSPGRESRNEQFF. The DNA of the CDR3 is TGTGCCAGCTCACCAGGGCGGGAGAGTCGGAATGAGCAGTTCTTC.

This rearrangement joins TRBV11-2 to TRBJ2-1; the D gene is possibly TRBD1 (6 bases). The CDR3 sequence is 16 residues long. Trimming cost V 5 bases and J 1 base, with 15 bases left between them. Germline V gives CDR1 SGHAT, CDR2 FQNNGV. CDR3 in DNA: TGTGCCAGCAGCGATAAGGGACATTCTTCCTACAATGAGCAGTTCTTC. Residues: CASSDKGHSSYNEQFF.